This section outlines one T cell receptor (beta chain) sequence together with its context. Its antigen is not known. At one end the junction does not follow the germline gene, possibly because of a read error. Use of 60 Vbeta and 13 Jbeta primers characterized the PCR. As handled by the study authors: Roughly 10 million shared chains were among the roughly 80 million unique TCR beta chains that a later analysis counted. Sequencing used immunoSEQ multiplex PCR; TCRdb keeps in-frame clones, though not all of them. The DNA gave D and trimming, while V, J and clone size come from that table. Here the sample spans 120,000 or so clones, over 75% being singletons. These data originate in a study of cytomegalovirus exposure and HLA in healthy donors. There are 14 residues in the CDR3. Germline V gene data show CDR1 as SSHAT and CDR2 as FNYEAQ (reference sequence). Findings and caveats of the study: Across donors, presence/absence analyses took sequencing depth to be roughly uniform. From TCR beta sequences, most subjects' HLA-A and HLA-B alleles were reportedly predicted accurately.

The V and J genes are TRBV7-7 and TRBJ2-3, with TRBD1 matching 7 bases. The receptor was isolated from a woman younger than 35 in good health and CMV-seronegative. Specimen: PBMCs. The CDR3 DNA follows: TGTGCTAGCAGCTTAGACAGACAGGGACGGCCGCAGTATTTT. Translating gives CASSLDRQGRPQYF.